This TCR beta chain was identified during a study of shared clonotypes between healthy human individuals. Genomic DNA belonging to each subset was distributed in equal measure over several immunoSEQ plates. Assay: immunoSEQ multiplex PCR; the TCRdb copy retains only in-frame clones and omits some. The sample includes some 2,100,000 clones, under 95% of them seen just once. In germline, CDR1 is SGHAT, CDR2 FQNNGV. Trimming pared 4 bases from V and 0 bases from J, leaving 12 bases between. The CDR3 totals 16 residues. CD45RO-negative CD8 cells positively selected for CCR7 made up the naive population, which excluded terminally differentiated effector memory CD45RA+ cells.

This chain joins TRBV11-2 and TRBJ1-4, with D perhaps TRBD1 (5 bases). This TCR derives from a man younger than 35 in good health. Some clones in this sample may be carry-over from other donors' samples. The material sequenced was naive CD8+ T cells from PBMCs. The CDR3 bases are TGTGCCAGCAGCTGGGGGACTCCTGCAACTAATGAAAAACTGTTTTTT. It translates to CASSWGTPATNEKLFF.